One TCR beta chain is described in this entry. Its antigen is unknown. This sample was taken from a study of OX40 agonist ivuxolimab in advanced cancers. General observations from the study: Antigen specificity of clonally expanded peripheral T cells was not established. Within 6 weeks, CD4+ and CD8+ blood T cells expanded clonally at 0.1 to 3.0 mg/kg.

The CDR3 contains 16 residues. V lost 5 bases, J lost 0 bases, and 13 bases lay in between. Germline CDR1 is SEHNR and CDR2 is FQNEAQ (reference sequence). At cycle 4 day 1, cycle 7 day 1, and baseline, blood was sampled. The table came from immunoSEQ multiplex PCR; TCRdb's copy has only in-frame clones and leaves some out. The repertoire has over 15,000 clones, 55% to 80% of them found once; the top ten carry nearly 25%. The receptor was derived from an adult with an advanced solid tumor such as melanoma, head and neck, liver or kidney cancer. The sequences come from CD4+ or CD8+ T cells sorted from blood, collected in a trial of the OX40 agonist ivuxolimab. V usage is TRBV7-9 and J usage is TRBJ2-2; D gene ambiguous. CDR3 residues: CASSLVSGSNTGELFF. CDR3 DNA sequence: TGTGCCAGCAGCCTCGTTTCTGGATCGAACACCGGGGAGCTGTTTTTT. Filled out from reference TRBV7-9 and TRBJ2-2, the complete variable domain reads DTGVSQNPRHKITKRGQNVTFRCDPISEHNRLYWYRQTLGQGPEFLTYFQNEAQLEKSRLLSDRFSAERPKGSFSTLEIQRTEQGDSAMYLCASSLVSGSNTGELFFGEGSRLTVL.